A single sample is the source of the 21 T cell receptor beta chains below, sequenced in a study of T cells after yellow fever vaccination (dated by TCRdb to the late 2010s). To prepare the library, 5' RACE was applied. The sequencer was an Illumina HiSeq 2500. TCRdb cleaned the public reads at Q25 with fastp, built clones with MiXCR and kept in-frame beta chains. Identical CDR3 protein sequences are pooled into one entry, listed with their most common genes and DNA. A total of roughly 500,000 distinct CDR3 sequences appear in this sample, roughly 21% of them only once. The ten top clones hold approximately 15% of the sample. This specimen's treatment or condition label, per the study, means: live attenuated yellow fever vaccine strain. The source material was PBMCs, sampled 15 days after the yellow fever booster vaccination. These receptors all come from a man aged 30 to 45 who received the YFV17D yellow fever vaccine.

The V gene is TRBV18, the J gene TRBJ1-1; 11 bases align to TRBD1. The ends lost 3 bases at V and 8 bases at J; junction bases unmatched: 5. Germline V gene data show CDR1 as KGHSH and CDR2 as LQKENI. The CDR3 is 14 amino acids. CDR3 amino acids: CASSPRTGGSEAFF. CDR3 DNA sequence: TGTGCCAGCTCACCGAGGACAGGGGGCTCGGAAGCTTTCTTT. The variable domain in full, with the rest retrieved from reference TRBV18 and TRBJ1-1, is NAGVMQNPRHLVRRRGQEARLRCSPMKGHSHVYWYRQLPEEGLKFMVYLQKENIIDESGMPKERFSAEFPKEGPSILRIQQVVRGDSAAYFCASSPRTGGSEAFFGQGTRLTVV.

This clonotype occurred a few times. This chain connects TRBV4-2 to TRBJ2-7, with D unclear. The CDR3 is made up of 15 amino acids. V lost 0 bases and J 4 bases, leaving 13 bases between the germline ends. The V gene's germline CDR1 is LGHNA and CDR2 YNFKEQ. The CDR3: CASSQDLTDLYEQYF. The CDR3 coding sequence is TGTGCCAGCAGCCAAGATCTCACCGATTTGTACGAGCAGTACTTC.

This sequence joins TRBV5-1 and TRBJ2-5; 9 bases are shared with TRBD1. The CDR3 totals 16 residues. V was pared by 0 bases and J by 3 bases, with 6 bases of the junction left unmatched. CDR1 and CDR2 (germline): SGHRS, YFSETQ. The CDR3 loop reads CASSLETGGLKETQYF. The CDR3 bases are TGCGCCAGCAGCTTGGAGACAGGGGGTTTAAAAGAGACCCAGTACTTC. Full variable domain (rest looked up from reference TRBV5-1 and TRBJ2-5): KAGVTQTPRYLIKTRGQQVTLSCSPISGHRSVSWYQQTPGQGLQFLFEYFSETQRNKGNFPGRFSGRQFSNSRSEMNVSTLELGDSALYLCASSLETGGLKETQYFGPGTRLLVL.

This clonotype was found a few times. The chain couples TRBV6-2 or TRBV6-3 to TRBJ2-7, with D possibly TRBD1 on 6 matching bases. V was clipped by 5 bases and J by 3 bases, with 14 bases between them. The CDR3 totals 14 residues. Germline-derived CDR1 and CDR2 are MNHEY and SVGEGT. CDR3 coding DNA: TGTGCCAGCAGTACCGGGACAAGCAACTACGAGCAGTACTTC. Translation: CASSTGTSNYEQYF.

This clonotype appeared a few times. The V and J genes are TRBV27 and TRBJ1-2; perhaps TRBD1 as D (6 bases). Germline V gives CDR1 MNHEY, CDR2 SMNVEV (reference sequence). The CDR3 spans 14 residues. V gave up 5 bases and J gave up 7 bases, with 17 bases separating them. The CDR3 sequence is CASSGRGVVGGYTF. For the CDR3, the DNA is TGTGCCAGCAGTGGAAGGGGGGTGGTCGGTGGCTACACCTTC.

This clonotype was detected only a few times. The CDR3 DNA reads TGTGCCAGCAGCTTAGTGGGCAACACCTACGAGCAGTACTTC. This gives the protein CASSLVGNTYEQYF. This chain connects TRBV11-2 to TRBJ2-7; D is uncertain. Germline values: CDR1 SGHAT, CDR2 FQNNGV. The V gene lost 1 base and the J gene lost 2 bases, with 9 bases spanning the gap. This CDR3 contains 14 residues.

This clonotype has only a few counts. The V call is TRBV11-2, the J call TRBJ2-3; D ambiguous. Germline V gene data show CDR1 as SGHAT and CDR2 as FQNNGV. Deletions cut 5 bases from V and 2 bases from J, with 14 bases between. The CDR3 contains 15 residues. In DNA, the CDR3 is TGTGCCAGCAGCACCGACGGCCGGGCCACAGATACGCAGTATTTT. Translation: CASSTDGRATDTQYF.

This rearrangement joins TRBV7-2 to TRBJ2-1, with 15 bases that match TRBD2. The CDR3 sequence is 15 residues long. Germline V gene data show CDR1 as SGHTA and CDR2 as FQGNSA. J gave up 8 bases and V 5 bases, and 4 bases lay outside the gene matches. The CDR3 sequence is CASSPGLAGGDEQFF. In nucleotides, the CDR3 is TGTGCCAGCAGCCCGGGACTAGCGGGAGGCGATGAGCAGTTCTTC.

The gene calls are TRBV28 and TRBJ2-1, with 14 bases identical to TRBD2. Germline V lookup: CDR1 MDHEN, CDR2 SYDVKM. The CDR3 is 17 residues long. The ends lost 6 bases at V and 4 bases at J; junction bases unmatched: 8. CDR3: CASRSPGLAGGYNEQFF. The DNA of the CDR3 is TGTGCCAGCAGATCTCCCGGACTAGCGGGGGGATACAATGAGCAGTTCTTC. Using reference TRBV28 and TRBJ2-1 for the parts outside the CDR3, the full variable domain is DVKVTQSSRYLVKRTGEKVFLECVQDMDHENMFWYRQDPGLGLRLIYFSYDVKMKEKGDIPEGYSVSREKKERFSLILESASTNQTSMYLCASRSPGLAGGYNEQFFGPGTRLTVL.

This clonotype was counted a few times. V and J are TRBV7-2 and TRBJ2-5, with TRBD1 matching over 8 bases. Germline V gene sequence: CDR1 SGHTA, CDR2 FQGNSA. CDR3 length: 15 amino acids. With V trimmed by 1 base and J by 5 bases, 6 bases remained unmatched. CDR3 region: CASSLGGTGEETQYF. The CDR3 region has the DNA TGTGCCAGCAGCTTAGGGGGGACAGGCGAGGAGACCCAGTACTTC.

This clonotype was seen a handful of times. The chain uses TRBV4-1 and TRBJ2-1; 8 bases line up with TRBD2. The length of the CDR3 is 15 residues. Per germline, CDR1 MGHRA and CDR2 YSYEKL. J was trimmed by 4 bases and V by 4 bases; bases with no gene match: 6. The CDR3 protein is CASSRAGATYNEQFF. For the CDR3, the DNA is TGCGCCAGCAGCCGAGCGGGGGCTACTTACAATGAGCAGTTCTTC.

This rearrangement joins TRBV18 to TRBJ2-5; D gene uncertain. This CDR3 spans 15 amino acids. Trimming stripped 0 bases from V and 5 bases from J, with 13 bases between. Germline V lookup: CDR1 KGHSH, CDR2 LQKENI. The CDR3 loop is CASSPPHPNRETQYF. CDR3 coding DNA: TGTGCCAGCTCACCACCGCACCCTAACCGGGAGACCCAGTACTTC.

This clonotype was seen a few times. The chain joins TRBV2 to TRBJ2-3; 7 nucleotides align to TRBD2. Looked up from germline, CDR1 is SNHLY and CDR2 is FYNNEI. The CDR3 contains 13 residues. The ends lost 8 bases at V and 4 bases at J; junction bases unmatched: 6. The CDR3 DNA sequence: TGTGCCAGCGCGACGGGAGGTGCAGATACGCAGTATTTT. Translation gives CASATGGADTQYF.

The chain couples TRBV5-1 to TRBJ1-6; TRBD1 matches at 7 bases. This CDR3 spans 17 amino acids. Germline CDR1 SGHRS, CDR2 YFSETQ. J was trimmed by 9 bases and V by 0 bases; bases with no gene match: 12. CDR3 sequence (DNA): TGCGCCAGCAGCTTGGGCGGGGACAGACTTATTGCTTCACCCCTCCACTTT. This translates into CASSLGGDRLIASPLHF.

This chain joins TRBV20-1 and TRBJ2-4, with TRBD1 identical over 7 bases. The ends lost 1 base at V and 1 base at J; junction bases unmatched: 7. The CDR3 contains 16 residues. CDR1 is DFQATT, CDR2 SNEGSKA, per germline (reference sequence). The CDR3 DNA reads TGCAGTGCTAGAGGGGTGGGACAGAGGGCCAAAAACATTCAGTACTTC. This codes for CSARGVGQRAKNIQYF.

The chain joins TRBV20-1 to TRBJ2-7; the match to TRBD2 covers 13 bases. CDR1 is DFQATT, CDR2 SNEGSKA, per germline (reference sequence). J gave up 6 bases and V 4 bases, and 9 bases lay outside the gene matches. The CDR3 runs to 15 residues. The DNA of the CDR3 is TGCAGTGCTATAGGACTAGCGGGAGATCGCGCCGAGCAGTACTTC. This gives the protein CSAIGLAGDRAEQYF.

The chain joins TRBV29-1 to TRBJ1-1; D call uncertain. The germline V gene encodes CDR1 SQVTM and CDR2 ANQGSEA. Trimming left V 4 bases short and J 3 bases short, with 9 bases between. The CDR3 is made up of 12 amino acids. The DNA for the CDR3 is TGCAGCGTTGCCTCGGGAGACACTGAAGCTTTCTTT. This codes for CSVASGDTEAFF.

There are a few counts of this clonotype. The genes are TRBV20-1 and TRBJ2-3; D remains ambiguous. Germline lookup yields CDR1 DFQATT and CDR2 SNEGSKA (reference sequence). The CDR3 runs to 11 residues. V was clipped by 5 bases and J by 4 bases, with 7 bases between them. The DNA of the CDR3 is TGCAGTGCTCCCCGGTCAGATACGCAGTATTTT. The encoded protein is CSAPRSDTQYF.

This clonotype was seen a few times. This chain connects TRBV20-1 to TRBJ2-5; perhaps D is TRBD1 or TRBD2 (5 bases each). Trimming removed 5 bases from V and 7 bases from J, with 14 bases in between. The CDR3 sequence is 12 residues long. Per the germline V gene, CDR1 is DFQATT and CDR2 is SNEGSKA (reference sequence). The CDR3 coding sequence is TGCAGTGCTGGGACCGAGCGGTCGACCCAGTACTTC. Its protein is CSAGTERSTQYF.

The V call is TRBV6-5, the J call TRBJ2-1, with unresolved D. The CDR3 loop spans 15 amino acids. The germline V gene has CDR1 MNHEY and CDR2 SVGAGI. V lost 0 bases, J lost 6 bases, and 12 bases lay in between. The chain's CDR3 is CASSYSNARSNEQFF. The CDR3 nucleotides are TGTGCCAGCAGTTACTCGAATGCGCGGAGCAATGAGCAGTTCTTC.

The gene calls are TRBV20-1 and TRBJ1-3; D not certain. The CDR3 has 11 residues. Trimming removed 4 bases from V and 5 bases from J, with 6 bases in between. Per germline, CDR1 DFQATT and CDR2 SNEGSKA (reference sequence). The CDR3 reads CSATNRNTIYF. Here the CDR3 DNA reads TGCAGTGCTACTAACCGAAACACCATATATTTT.